This entry is about one T cell receptor beta chain. The data were produced by immunoSEQ multiplex PCR, yet TCRdb's version contains in-frame clones alone and is incomplete. The sample holds 150,000 to 200,000 clones; 80% to 90% are singletons and the top ten take around 1.3%. The CDR3 has 14 residues. The V end lost 6 bases, the J end lost 4 bases, and 18 bases lay between the germline ends. Germline-derived CDR1 and CDR2 are GTSNPN and SVGIG (reference sequence). This record belongs to a study of cytomegalovirus exposure and HLA in healthy donors. The receptor was derived from a woman aged 25 to 39 in good health and CMV-seronegative. The chain joins TRBV30 to TRBJ1-1, with D perhaps TRBD1 (6 bases). What was sequenced was PBMCs. The CDR3 sequence is CACRRGGGGTEAFF. CDR3 nucleotides: TGTGCCTGCCGTAGAGGGGGTGGGGGCACTGAAGCTTTCTTT.